The 24 T cell receptor beta chains reported below all come from one sample, sequenced in a study of T cell responses to AZD1222 COVID-19 vaccine. TCRdb's copy holds only in-frame clones and misses some; the assay was immunoSEQ multiplex PCR. This table holds 100,000 to 140,000 clones, 91% found once. Sequences were derived from peripheral blood, sampled on day 0 of AZD1222 vaccination. These receptors were obtained from an adult in good health.

V is TRBV7-2 and J is TRBJ2-2, with 8 bases aligning to TRBD1. The CDR3 has 16 amino acids. The junction had 5 bases not matched to a gene; V was cut back by 2 bases and J by 3 bases. The germline gives CDR1 SGHTA, CDR2 FQGNSA. Written as DNA, the CDR3 is TGTGCCAGCAGCTTATATCAGGGGGCCGACACCGGGGAGCTGTTTTTT. It yields the protein CASSLYQGADTGELFF.

The gene calls are TRBV9 and TRBJ1-3; no definite D call. The CDR3 covers 15 residues. V was shortened by 0 bases and J by 0 bases, with 7 bases between the two germline ends. CDR1 and CDR2 (germline): SGDLS, YYNGEE. CDR3 in DNA: TGTGCCAGCAGCGTAGATCAGGTCTCTGGAAACACCATATATTTT. Translated, it gives CASSVDQVSGNTIYF. The full variable domain, its missing parts supplied by reference TRBV9 and TRBJ1-3, is DSGVTQTPKHLITATGQRVTLRCSPRSGDLSVYWYQQSLDQGLQFLIQYYNGEERAKGNILERFSAQQFPDLHSELNLSSLELGDSALYFCASSVDQVSGNTIYFGEGSWLTVV.

The chain carries TRBV5-8 and TRBJ1-5, with 7 bases aligning to TRBD1. Per the germline V gene, CDR1 is SGHTS and CDR2 is YDEGEE. The CDR3 runs to 16 residues. V lost 0 bases to trimming and J lost 5 bases; unmatched junction nucleotides: 8. CDR3 DNA: TGTGCCAGCAGCTTGGGAGAACACAGGGGCTATCAGCCCCAGCATTTT. This sequence encodes CASSLGEHRGYQPQHF.

The chain joins TRBV4-2 to TRBJ2-3, with D perhaps matching TRBD1 or TRBD2 (5 bases each). This CDR3 region has 18 residues. The V end lost 0 bases, the J end lost 1 base, and 17 bases lay between the germline ends. Germline V gene data show CDR1 as LGHNA and CDR2 as YNFKEQ. In DNA, the CDR3 is TGTGCCAGCAGCCAAGATCTTTACCGGGGCCGAGGCACAGATACGCAGTATTTT. This sequence encodes CASSQDLYRGRGTDTQYF.

The J gene is TRBJ2-5, the V gene TRBV6-1; 15 positions match TRBD2. This CDR3 is built from 17 residues. From germline, CDR1 is MNHNS and CDR2 SASEGT. V was clipped by 4 bases and J by 6 bases; unmatched bases: 9. CDR3 sequence reads: CASSGTSGGAERKTQYF. The CDR3 DNA sequence: TGTGCCAGCAGTGGGACTAGCGGGGGGGCCGAGCGAAAGACCCAGTACTTC.

V is TRBV6-1 and J is TRBJ1-2; TRBD1 agrees at 7 bases. Germline CDR1 MNHNS, CDR2 SASEGT. The CDR3 has 15 amino acids. Unmatched junction bases numbered 10, after V lost 5 bases and J lost 4 bases. The CDR3: CASSSTQDRAYGYTF. CDR3 sequence (DNA): TGTGCCAGCAGTAGTACCCAAGACAGGGCCTATGGCTACACCTTC.

The chain employs TRBV25-1 and TRBJ2-1; the match to TRBD2 covers 8 bases. J was trimmed by 10 bases and V by 3 bases; bases with no gene match: 11. This CDR3 has 15 amino acids. Germline-derived CDR1 and CDR2 are MGHDK and SYGVNS. The CDR3 protein is CASSDVIGGAEEQFF. Here the CDR3 DNA reads TGTGCCAGCAGTGATGTTATCGGGGGGGCCGAAGAGCAGTTCTTC.

The rearrangement uses TRBV5-1 and TRBJ2-3; D remains ambiguous. The CDR3 spans 15 residues. V was shortened by 3 bases and J by 2 bases, with 13 bases between the two germline ends. CDR1 and CDR2 (germline): SGHRS, YFSETQ. The CDR3 region is CASSSASAYTDTQYF. In DNA form, the CDR3 reads TGCGCCAGCAGCTCAGCATCAGCTTACACAGATACGCAGTATTTT.

The chain has TRBV12-3 or TRBV12-4 and TRBJ1-6, with a weak D call TRBD1 (5 bases). Trimming removed 6 bases from V and 18 bases from J, with 18 bases in between. The CDR3 runs 12 residues. CDR3 bases: TGTGCCAGCAGACCGGGGGGTGGGCCCGACCACTTT. Translating gives CASRPGGGPDHF.

The chain couples TRBV9 to TRBJ2-2, with D perhaps being TRBD1 or TRBD2 (5 bases each). Per the germline V gene, CDR1 is SGDLS and CDR2 is YYNGEE. The CDR3 has 15 residues. The ends were cut back, 3 bases at V and 5 bases at J, with 14 bases in the middle. The CDR3 sequence: CASSASGRGTGELFF. CDR3 bases: TGTGCCAGCAGCGCCTCGGGACGAGGAACCGGGGAGCTGTTTTTT.

This chain uses TRBV6-5 with TRBJ2-7; a possible D gene is TRBD1 (6 bases). The CDR3 contains 10 residues. CDR1 and CDR2 (germline): MNHEY, SVGAGI. V was cut by 6 bases and J by 6 bases, with 6 bases left in between. DNA for the CDR3: TGTGCCAGCAGCAGGGGCGAGCAGTACTTC. It codes for CASSRGEQYF.

J is TRBJ1-6 and V is TRBV7-2; D might be TRBD1 (5 bases). Germline V gene sequence: CDR1 SGHTA, CDR2 FQGNSA. CDR3 length: 15 amino acids. With 6 bases removed from V and 7 bases from J, the gap between germline ends came to 16 bases. CDR3 amino acids: CASRPNVGGNSPLHF. Written as DNA, the CDR3 is TGTGCCAGCAGACCTAACGTCGGGGGGAATTCACCCCTCCACTTT. The full variable domain, its missing parts supplied by reference TRBV7-2 and TRBJ1-6, is GAGVSQSPSNKVTEKGKDVELRCDPISGHTALYWYRQSLGQGLEFLIYFQGNSAPDKSGLPSDRFSAERTGGSVSTLTIQRTQQEDSAVYLCASRPNVGGNSPLHFGNGTRLTVT.

This chain connects TRBV6-5 to TRBJ2-7; D is possibly TRBD2 (5 bases). V was cut by 8 bases and J by 4 bases, with 21 bases left in between. Germline CDR1 MNHEY, CDR2 SVGAGI. The CDR3 is 15 amino acids. The CDR3 loop reads CASRGPLRERYEQYF. The CDR3 region has the DNA TGTGCCAGCCGAGGGCCCCTCCGCGAGAGATACGAGCAGTACTTC.

The V and J genes are TRBV29-1 and TRBJ1-2, with TRBD1 identical over 9 bases. The CDR3 contains 11 residues. Germline-derived CDR1 and CDR2 are SQVTM and ANQGSEA. With 5 bases clipped from V and 8 bases from J, the junction kept 3 bases outside the gene matches. The CDR3 DNA is TGCAGCGTTAACAGGGGGCAGGGCTACACCTTC. It encodes CSVNRGQGYTF.

V gene TRBV4-3 combines with J gene TRBJ1-2, with 7 bases fitting TRBD1. V dropped 2 bases and J dropped 2; count of bases not matched to a gene: 2. The germline gives CDR1 LGHNA, CDR2 YSLEER. This CDR3 region has 14 residues. CDR3 region: CASSQLQGNYGYTF. The CDR3 DNA reads as TGCGCCAGCAGCCAACTACAGGGGAACTATGGCTACACCTTC.

CDR3 coding DNA: TGTGCCAGCAGCTTGGTGTCGTACTCTGGAAACACCATATATTTT. This sequence encodes CASSLVSYSGNTIYF. V usage is TRBV5-6 and J usage is TRBJ1-3; D is unresolved. Trimming stripped 0 bases from V and 0 bases from J, with 7 bases between. The CDR3 is made up of 15 amino acids. The germline V gene encodes CDR1 SGHDT and CDR2 YYEEEE.

The sample holds one count of this clone. V is TRBV7-3 and J is TRBJ2-3; 11 nucleotides align to TRBD1. The germline gives CDR1 SGHTA, CDR2 FQGTGA. V was pared by 2 bases and J by 4 bases, with 2 bases of the junction left unmatched. This CDR3 spans 15 amino acids. CDR3 sequence: CASSLGGQGADTQYF. CDR3 DNA: TGTGCCAGCAGCTTAGGGGGACAGGGGGCAGATACGCAGTATTTT.

This rearrangement joins TRBV4-1 to TRBJ1-3; tentative D call: TRBD1 (6 bases). Between the trimmed V and J ends, which lost 5 bases and 0 bases, there was a span of 14 bases. The CDR3 totals 16 residues. Germline CDR1 and CDR2: MGHRA and YSYEKL. CDR3 loop: CASSGGRRFSGNTIYF. CDR3 DNA: TGCGCCAGCAGCGGGGGCCGTAGGTTCTCTGGAAACACCATATATTTT.

The chain is built from TRBV25-1 and TRBJ1-6; the D is unclear. This CDR3 contains 17 residues. CDR1 is MGHDK and CDR2 is SYGVNS in the germline V gene. V lost 3 bases and J lost 0, with 12 bases in between. The CDR3 here is CASSDTYSSSYNSPLHF. CDR3 nucleotide sequence: TGTGCCAGCAGTGACACATACTCGAGCTCCTATAATTCACCCCTCCACTTT. The full variable domain, in which reference TRBV25-1 and TRBJ1-6 provide the parts outside the CDR3, is EADIYQTPRYLVIGTGKKITLECSQTMGHDKMYWYQQDPGMELHLIHYSYGVNSTEKGDLSSESTVSRIRTEHFPLTLESARPSHTSQYLCASSDTYSSSYNSPLHFGNGTRLTVT.

The chain is built from TRBV6-5 and TRBJ2-5; D call uncertain. This CDR3 comprises 11 residues. CDR1 MNHEY and CDR2 SVGAGI come from the germline V gene. Between the trimmed V and J ends, which lost 6 bases and 1 base, there was a span of 3 bases. The CDR3: CASSLQETQYF. The CDR3 bases are TGTGCCAGCAGCCTCCAAGAGACCCAGTACTTC.

This sequence joins TRBV6-2 or TRBV6-3 and TRBJ2-2, with a possible D match to TRBD2 (5 bases). The CDR3 runs to 18 residues. Germline V gene lookup returns CDR1 MNHEY and CDR2 SVGEGT. Trimming pared 0 bases from V and 1 base from J, leaving 15 bases between. CDR3 sequence (DNA): TGTGCCAGCAGTTACTCGAAGGTTCGAGCGGAGAACACCGGGGAGCTGTTTTTT. It is translated as CASSYSKVRAENTGELFF.

The genes are TRBV7-2 and TRBJ1-1, with D unresolved. V was cut by 2 bases and J by 10 bases, with 23 bases left in between. The CDR3 is 16 amino acids. CDR1 is SGHTA, CDR2 FQGNSA, per germline. CDR3 loop: CASSLTTVRGDSGAFF. The CDR3 DNA reads TGTGCCAGCAGCTTAACTACGGTCCGCGGGGATTCGGGAGCTTTCTTT.

The chain has TRBV4-1 and TRBJ1-5; D gene unclear. The CDR3 runs to 15 residues. Germline CDR1 reads MGHRA; CDR2 reads YSYEKL. Deletions cut 4 bases from V and 5 bases from J, with 15 bases between. CDR3 nucleotide sequence: TGCGCCAGCAGCCCTCGCCTTCTTGGTCATCAGCCCCAGCATTTT. Amino acid sequence: CASSPRLLGHQPQHF.

The CDR3 loop reads CASSPGAGERGTQYF. In DNA, the CDR3 is TGTGCCAGCAGCCCGGGGGCGGGGGAACGGGGGACCCAGTACTTC. The rearrangement links TRBV5-4 to TRBJ2-5, with a tentative D call TRBD2 (7 bases). Between the trimmed V and J ends, which lost 4 bases and 7 bases, there was a span of 20 bases. The CDR3 is 15 amino acids. Germline lookup yields CDR1 SGHNT and CDR2 YYREEE (reference sequence). Full variable domain (remainder filled in from reference TRBV5-4 and TRBJ2-5): ETGVTQSPTHLIKTRGQQVTLRCSSQSGHNTVSWYQQALGQGPQFIFQYYREEENGRGNFPPRFSGLQFPNYSSELNVNALELDDSALYLCASSPGAGERGTQYFGPGTRLLVL.